The rows below give T cell receptor beta chains drawn from one sample of a study of cytomegalovirus exposure and HLA in healthy donors. TCRdb's table, derived via immunoSEQ multiplex PCR, lists solely in-frame clones and lacks some. The sample holds some 130,000 clones, approximately 82% seen once. Material for sequencing was PBMCs. These receptors were collected from a man aged 25-45 years in good health and CMV-seropositive. The CDR3 runs from the conserved cysteine through the conserved F or W. Each record gives: V gene, clone size, J gene, D gene, CDR3 protein, CDR3 DNA. A D gene is named only where the DNA matches it firmly. A clone size is listed for some rows: how often the clone was seen (once, few, many), or a class if it is expanded.

v_gene: TRBV6-5; abundance: -; j_gene: TRBJ2-7; d_gene: TRBD1; CDR3aa: CASIPKGQGGEQYF; CDR3nt: TGTGCCAGCATCCCTAAAGGACAGGGGGGTGAGCAGTACTTC
v_gene: TRBV29-1; abundance: once; j_gene: TRBJ2-7; d_gene: TRBD1; CDR3aa: CSAGQGYEQYF; CDR3nt: TGCAGCGCGGGACAGGGCTACGAGCAGTACTTC
v_gene: TRBV2; abundance: -; j_gene: TRBJ1-5; d_gene: -; CDR3aa: CASSVTQTQPQHF; CDR3nt: TGTGCCAGCAGTGTGACACAGACCCAGCCCCAGCATTTT
v_gene: TRBV6-6; abundance: -; j_gene: TRBJ1-2; d_gene: -; CDR3aa: CASSYSMGHTYGYTF; CDR3nt: TGTGCCAGCAGTTACTCTATGGGACATACCTATGGCTACACCTTC
v_gene: TRBV6-5; abundance: -; j_gene: TRBJ2-7; d_gene: -; CDR3aa: CASSRTASYEQYF; CDR3nt: TGTGCCAGCAGTCGGACAGCCTCCTACGAGCAGTACTTC
v_gene: TRBV2; abundance: once; j_gene: TRBJ2-3; d_gene: TRBD2; CDR3aa: CASSYRLADITDTQYF; CDR3nt: TGTGCCAGCAGTTACCGACTAGCGGACATCACAGATACGCAGTATTTT
v_gene: TRBV6-5; abundance: -; j_gene: TRBJ1-5; d_gene: -; CDR3aa: CASRAGGNQPQHF; CDR3nt: TGTGCCAGCAGGGCAGGGGGCAATCAGCCCCAGCATTTT
v_gene: TRBV29-1; abundance: -; j_gene: TRBJ1-1; d_gene: TRBD1; CDR3aa: CSVGTGGQAFF; CDR3nt: TGCAGCGTGGGGACAGGGGGACAAGCTTTCTTT
v_gene: TRBV5-1; abundance: -; j_gene: TRBJ2-1; d_gene: TRBD1; CDR3aa: CASGTGTEYNEQFF; CDR3nt: TGCGCCAGCGGAACCGGGACAGAGTACAATGAGCAGTTCTTC
v_gene: TRBV6-6; abundance: -; j_gene: TRBJ1-5; d_gene: -; CDR3aa: CASTPVRGSNQPQHF; CDR3nt: TGTGCCAGCACCCCGGTTAGGGGGAGCAATCAGCCCCAGCATTTT
v_gene: TRBV15; abundance: -; j_gene: TRBJ2-3; d_gene: -; CDR3aa: CATSRDPLATSTDTQYF; CDR3nt: TGTGCCACCAGCAGAGATCCCCTAGCGACTAGCACAGATACGCAGTATTTT
v_gene: TRBV5-6; abundance: -; j_gene: TRBJ2-2; d_gene: TRBD1; CDR3aa: CASSLVGTANTGELFF; CDR3nt: TGTGCCAGCAGCTTGGTTGGGACAGCTAACACCGGGGAGCTGTTTTTT
v_gene: TRBV9; abundance: -; j_gene: TRBJ2-2; d_gene: TRBD2; CDR3aa: CASSPLAGLAGELFF; CDR3nt: TGTGCCAGCAGCCCCCTAGCGGGTCTGGCCGGGGAGCTGTTTTTT
v_gene: TRBV4-1; abundance: -; j_gene: TRBJ2-1; d_gene: -; CDR3aa: CASSQQRPLDEQFF; CDR3nt: TGCGCCAGCAGCCAACAGCGACCCCTCGATGAGCAGTTCTTC
v_gene: TRBV7-3; abundance: -; j_gene: TRBJ1-1; d_gene: TRBD1; CDR3aa: CASSVGTGGLAFF; CDR3nt: TGTGCCAGCAGCGTCGGGACAGGGGGTCTAGCTTTCTTT
v_gene: TRBV11-2; abundance: -; j_gene: TRBJ2-5; d_gene: -; CDR3aa: CASSPPGETQYF; CDR3nt: TGTGCCAGCAGCCCCCCAGGAGAGACCCAGTACTTC
v_gene: TRBV4-3; abundance: once; j_gene: TRBJ2-1; d_gene: TRBD2; CDR3aa: CASSHTRGVGGEQFF; CDR3nt: TGCGCCAGCAGCCACACGCGGGGGGTGGGTGGAGAGCAGTTCTTC
v_gene: TRBV7-8; abundance: once; j_gene: TRBJ1-2; d_gene: TRBD1; CDR3aa: CASSPPGGAVREDGYTF; CDR3nt: TGTGCCAGCAGCCCTCCAGGGGGTGCCGTACGGGAAGATGGCTACACCTTC
v_gene: TRBV19; abundance: -; j_gene: TRBJ2-5; d_gene: -; CDR3aa: CASSRAKGINQETQYF; CDR3nt: TGTGCCAGCTCCCGTGCGAAGGGGATAAACCAAGAGACCCAGTACTTC
v_gene: TRBV9; abundance: -; j_gene: TRBJ2-3; d_gene: TRBD1; CDR3aa: CASSETGATSTDTQYF; CDR3nt: TGTGCCAGCAGCGAAACAGGGGCAACTAGCACAGATACGCAGTATTTT
v_gene: TRBV12-5; abundance: -; j_gene: TRBJ1-2; d_gene: TRBD1; CDR3aa: CASGLGDRVDYGYTF; CDR3nt: TGTGCTAGTGGTTTGGGGGACAGGGTAGACTATGGCTACACCTTC
v_gene: TRBV6-6; abundance: -; j_gene: TRBJ1-1; d_gene: TRBD1; CDR3aa: CASSSDRKGTEAFF; CDR3nt: TGTGCCAGCAGTTCGGACAGGAAAGGGACTGAAGCTTTCTTT
v_gene: TRBV7-2; abundance: -; j_gene: TRBJ2-7; d_gene: TRBD1; CDR3aa: CASSPSGTGLGQYF; CDR3nt: TGTGCCAGCAGCCCGTCCGGGACAGGGTTGGGGCAGTACTTC
v_gene: TRBV20-1; abundance: -; j_gene: TRBJ2-1; d_gene: -; CDR3aa: CSATAETQFF; CDR3nt: TGCAGTGCTACGGCGGAGACGCAGTTCTTC
v_gene: TRBV5-8; abundance: few; j_gene: TRBJ1-6; d_gene: TRBD1; CDR3aa: CASSFSRLSGGSPLHF; CDR3nt: TGTGCCAGCAGCTTTTCCAGACTTTCAGGGGGATCACCCCTCCACTTT
v_gene: TRBV5-1; abundance: -; j_gene: TRBJ1-2; d_gene: -; CDR3aa: CASSLDGSPGGYTF; CDR3nt: TGCGCCAGCAGCTTGGATGGCTCCCCGGGAGGCTACACCTTC
v_gene: TRBV5-1; abundance: -; j_gene: TRBJ2-3; d_gene: TRBD1; CDR3aa: CASSLDRAQADTQYF; CDR3nt: TGCGCCAGCAGCCTGGACAGGGCTCAAGCAGATACGCAGTATTTT
v_gene: TRBV14; abundance: -; j_gene: TRBJ1-1; d_gene: -; CDR3aa: CASSQRPAGTEAFF; CDR3nt: TGTGCCAGCAGCCAGCGGCCGGCCGGCACTGAAGCTTTCTTT
v_gene: TRBV9; abundance: -; j_gene: TRBJ1-1; d_gene: -; CDR3aa: CASSVVGGSTEAFF; CDR3nt: TGTGCCAGCAGCGTAGTTGGGGGGTCCACTGAAGCTTTCTTT
v_gene: TRBV19; abundance: -; j_gene: TRBJ2-7; d_gene: TRBD2; CDR3aa: CASSPPGGDEQYF; CDR3nt: TGTGCCAGTAGCCCCCCCGGGGGGGACGAGCAGTACTTC